Each of the 32 T cell receptor beta chains below was sequenced from the same sample in a study of OX40 agonist ivuxolimab in advanced cancers. Assay: immunoSEQ multiplex PCR; the TCRdb copy retains only in-frame clones and omits some. The sample consists of 80,000 to 85,000 clones, around 80% of them appearing once. The sample in question was CD4+ or CD8+ T cells sorted from blood, obtained in a trial of the OX40 agonist ivuxolimab. The receptors stem from an adult with an advanced solid tumor such as melanoma, head and neck, liver or kidney cancer.

This chain uses TRBV7-2 with TRBJ2-2; 12 bases match TRBD1. J was trimmed by 4 bases and V by 6 bases; bases with no gene match: 12. The CDR3 has 18 amino acids. The germline V gene has CDR1 SGHTA and CDR2 FQGNSA. CDR3 in amino acids: CASRPLGQGASGTGELFF. The CDR3 DNA sequence: TGTGCCAGCAGGCCCCTGGGACAGGGGGCTTCGGGCACCGGGGAGCTGTTTTTT.

V gene TRBV6-5 combines with J gene TRBJ1-3; no clear D. This CDR3 contains 16 residues. Trimming removed 2 bases at V and 0 bases at J, with 11 bases between. Per germline, CDR1 MNHEY and CDR2 SVGAGI. The DNA for the CDR3 is TGTGCCAGCAGTTACCTTTATCCGAGCTCTGGAAACACCATATATTTT. It codes for CASSYLYPSSGNTIYF.

The V gene is TRBV12-5, the J gene TRBJ2-3, with D perhaps matching TRBD1 (5 bases). V lost 1 base and J lost 0, with 20 bases in between. This CDR3 region has 19 residues. Looked up from germline, CDR1 is LGHNT and CDR2 is FRNRAP. The CDR3 bases are TGTGCTAGTGGTTTGGCAATCAGTAGACAGAGCCCTAGCACAGATACGCAGTATTTT. Translated: CASGLAISRQSPSTDTQYF.

The gene calls are TRBV7-9 and TRBJ1-5; TRBD1 is a possible D gene (5 bases). Germline loops: CDR1 SEHNR, CDR2 FQNEAQ (reference sequence). This CDR3 is built from 15 residues. The V gene lost 4 bases and the J gene lost 0 bases, with 10 bases spanning the gap. CDR3 region: CASSSQGFSNQPQHF. The DNA for the CDR3 is TGTGCCAGCAGCTCCCAGGGTTTTAGCAATCAGCCCCAGCATTTT.

The chain combines TRBV15 with TRBJ2-5; TRBD2 is a possible D gene (6 bases). This CDR3 has 16 amino acids. Trimming stripped 5 bases from V and 1 base from J, with 17 bases between. The germline CDR1 and CDR2 sequences are LNHNV and YYDKDF (reference sequence). This CDR3 reads CATSSRWGVVQETQYF. CDR3 coding DNA: TGTGCCACCAGCTCCCGTTGGGGGGTCGTCCAAGAGACCCAGTACTTC.

This chain connects TRBV7-8 to TRBJ2-2, with 8 bases fitting TRBD2. In germline, CDR1 is SGHVS, CDR2 FQNEAQ. This CDR3 is 16 amino acids long. With 2 bases clipped from V and 7 bases from J, the junction kept 9 bases outside the gene matches. The CDR3 coding sequence is TGTGCCAGCAGCTTACATGAAAGCGGGAGCATCGGGGAGCTGTTTTTT. Translating gives CASSLHESGSIGELFF.

The chain couples TRBV27 to TRBJ2-3, with 8 bases lining up with TRBD2. The germline V gene has CDR1 MNHEY and CDR2 SMNVEV (reference sequence). V gave up 1 base and J gave up 3 bases; unmatched junction bases: 3. This CDR3 is built from 15 residues. The CDR3 reads CASSLYGRETDTQYF. Here the CDR3 DNA reads TGTGCCAGCAGTTTATACGGGAGGGAAACAGATACGCAGTATTTT.

The chain combines TRBV5-6 with TRBJ2-2; 13 bases align to TRBD2. The V segment lost 1 base and the J segment 6 bases; nucleotides outside the gene matches: 12. The CDR3 totals 19 residues. Per the germline V gene, CDR1 is SGHDT and CDR2 is YYEEEE. This CDR3 is CASSLKGTSGDPVSGELFF. The CDR3 DNA sequence: TGTGCCAGCAGCTTGAAAGGGACTAGCGGGGACCCAGTGTCCGGGGAGCTGTTTTTT.

The chain joins TRBV5-1 to TRBJ2-1; tentatively, D is TRBD1 (6 bases). CDR3 length equals 15 residues. Germline V lookup: CDR1 SGHRS, CDR2 YFSETQ. V lost 7 bases, J lost 5 bases, and 19 bases lay in between. The CDR3 region is CASDSSTGSHNEQFF. The CDR3 region has the DNA TGCGCCAGCGACTCGTCGACAGGATCCCACAATGAGCAGTTCTTC.

This clone has just one count. The rearrangement links TRBV5-4 to TRBJ2-7; D may correspond to TRBD1 or TRBD2 (6 bases each). The CDR3 has 16 residues. Trimming removed 0 bases at V and 0 bases at J, with 13 bases between. Germline CDR1 SGHNT, CDR2 YYREEE (reference sequence). The CDR3 loop is CASSLAGGLSSYEQYF. In DNA, the CDR3 is TGTGCCAGCAGCTTGGCCGGGGGCCTCAGCTCCTACGAGCAGTACTTC.

The chain links TRBV5-1 to TRBJ2-2; 8 bases map to TRBD2. Unmatched junction bases numbered 17, after V lost 4 bases and J lost 0 bases. Germline V gives CDR1 SGHRS, CDR2 YFSETQ. The CDR3 extends over 20 amino acids. In DNA, the CDR3 is TGCGCCAGCAGCGGGGAACCGGGACTAGTACCGTTCGCGAACACCGGGGAGCTGTTTTTT. Its protein is CASSGEPGLVPFANTGELFF.

J is TRBJ1-2 and V is TRBV7-9; tentatively, D is TRBD1 (6 bases). The CDR3 has 13 residues. Deletions cut 5 bases from V and 2 bases from J, with 9 bases between. CDR1 SEHNR and CDR2 FQNEAQ come from the germline V gene (reference sequence). This CDR3 is CASSVGQNYGYTF. CDR3 in DNA: TGTGCCAGCAGCGTGGGACAAAACTATGGCTACACCTTC.

The table lists this clone with a count of one. The genes are TRBV21-1 and TRBJ2-3; TRBD2 is the table's D call, not checked against the DNA. TRBV21-1 has pseudogene status. This CDR3 spans 21 amino acids. The DNA for the CDR3 is TGTGCCAGCAGCAATGCAAAGAAAACCCGGGGAGGACTGTACGGGACAGATACGCAGTATTTT. Its protein product is CASSNAKKTRGGLYGTDTQYF.

V is TRBV11-2 and J is TRBJ1-2; 9 positions match TRBD1. Looked up from germline, CDR1 is SGHAT and CDR2 is FQNNGV. V lost 6 bases, J lost 2 bases, and 13 bases stayed unmatched. This CDR3 is built from 17 residues. The CDR3 nucleotides are TGTGCCAGCAGGCCCCTCCCCGGGACAGGGATGAACTATGGCTACACCTTC. It yields the protein CASRPLPGTGMNYGYTF.

The rearrangement joins TRBV28 to TRBJ1-5; no reliable D call. CDR3 length: 11 residues. Trimming cost V 7 bases and J 1 base, with 2 bases left between them. Germline CDR1 and CDR2: MDHEN and SYDVKM. CDR3 bases: TGTGCCAGCAACAGCAATCAGCCCCAGCATTTT. This codes for CASNSNQPQHF.

The CDR3 reads CASSDDSTYEQYF. In DNA, the CDR3 is TGCGCCAGCAGTGATGACTCCACCTACGAGCAGTACTTC. The chain employs TRBV10-2 and TRBJ2-7, with D hard to call. The CDR3 consists of 13 residues. Germline V gene sequence: CDR1 WSHSY, CDR2 SAAADI. V lost 3 bases, J lost 2 bases, and 8 bases lay in between.

The CDR3 loop is CASSLRGRTDTGELFF. The CDR3 DNA sequence: TGTGCCAGCAGCTTAAGGGGGAGGACCGACACCGGGGAGCTGTTTTTT. The chain has TRBV7-3 and TRBJ2-2; TRBD2 is a possible D gene (6 bases). Germline assignment: CDR1 SGHTA and CDR2 FQGTGA. This CDR3 comprises 16 residues. V was shortened by 1 base and J by 3 bases, with 12 bases between the two germline ends.

Notes on this clone: The same CDR3 can be traced to other DNA sequences in this sample. V is TRBV21-1 and J is TRBJ2-3. TRBV21-1 corresponds to a pseudogene. The CDR3 spans 16 residues. The CDR3 region has the DNA TGTGCCAGCCCCAATAAGGGCGATTATTTCACAGATACGCAGTATTTT. Translated, it gives CASPNKGDYFTDTQYF.

The rearrangement uses TRBV14 and TRBJ2-7; TRBD2 matches at 8 bases. Germline values: CDR1 SGHDN, CDR2 FVKESK. Trimming at V came to 4 bases and at J to 9 bases, leaving 8 bases not matched to a gene. The CDR3 contains 13 residues. The CDR3 bases are TGTGCCAGCAGCCGACCCCAGGCGGGGGGGCAGTACTTC. It translates to CASSRPQAGGQYF.

Comments on this clone: The junction does not match germline at one end; this may be a read error. The CDR3, as DNA: TGTGCCAGCTCACCGCAGGCCCCCCATCGGGGGGTCGGTAGTGAAAAACTGTTTTTC. Translated, it gives CASSPQAPHRGVGSEKLFF. The chain carries TRBV18 and TRBJ1-4; D perhaps matches TRBD1 (5 bases). The CDR3 sequence is 19 residues long. Germline assignment: CDR1 KGHSH and CDR2 LQKENI. The full variable domain, rest sourced from reference TRBV18 and TRBJ1-4, is NAGVMQNPRHLVRRRGQEARLRCSPMKGHSHVYWYRQLPEEGLKFMVYLQKENIIDESGMPKERFSAEFPKEGPSILRIQQVVRGDSAAYFCASSPQAPHRGVGSEKLFFGSGTQLSVL.

The chain employs TRBV19 and TRBJ1-1; 8 nucleotides agree with TRBD1. Unmatched junction bases numbered 5, after V lost 3 bases and J lost 5 bases. CDR3 length: 14 amino acids. Germline V gene data show CDR1 as LNHDA and CDR2 as SQIVND (reference sequence). CDR3 region: CASSIRGQWTEAFF. DNA of the CDR3: TGTGCCAGTAGTATCAGGGGGCAGTGGACTGAAGCTTTCTTT.

This rearrangement joins TRBV30 to TRBJ2-1; either TRBD1 or TRBD2 may fit D (6 bases each). This CDR3 spans 15 amino acids. Germline-derived CDR1 and CDR2 are GTSNPN and SVGIG (reference sequence). V was cut by 1 base and J by 15 bases, with 25 bases left in between. The CDR3 region has the DNA TGTGCCTGGAGTGGGTTCTCTCAATTGGGGGGCCGGCTGTTCTTC. Translated, it gives CAWSGFSQLGGRLFF.

This chain links TRBV28 with TRBJ1-2; D not certain. The germline CDR1 and CDR2 sequences are MDHEN and SYDVKM. Trimming took 6 bases from V and 0 from J, leaving 17 bases between them. The CDR3 totals 16 residues. CDR3 nucleotides: TGTGCCAGCAGCTCCCAAAGCTGGGGATCTAACTATGGCTACACCTTC. This gives the protein CASSSQSWGSNYGYTF.

This clone was observed a single time. The chain couples TRBV27 to TRBJ2-7, with D maybe TRBD1 (6 bases). CDR1 and CDR2 from the germline V gene are MNHEY and SMNVEV (reference sequence). CDR3 length equals 14 residues. V gave up 4 bases and J gave up 5 bases, with 15 bases separating them. The chain's CDR3 is CASSSPSQGHEQYV. Here the CDR3 DNA reads TGTGCCAGCAGTTCCCCCTCACAGGGCCACGAGCAGTACGTC.

The V call is TRBV2, the J call TRBJ2-1; D is ambiguous. Deletions cut 5 bases from V and 5 bases from J, with 16 bases between. The CDR3 consists of 15 residues. CDR1 is SNHLY and CDR2 is FYNNEI in the germline V gene. CDR3 sequence: CASSRTGSIDNEQFF. Written as DNA, the CDR3 is TGTGCCAGCAGTAGGACCGGGTCGATAGACAATGAGCAGTTCTTC. Full variable domain (missing parts from reference TRBV2 and TRBJ2-1): EPEVTQTPSHQVTQMGQEVILRCVPISNHLYFYWYRQILGQKVEFLVSFYNNEISEKSEIFDDQFSVERPDGSNFTLKIRSTKLEDSAMYFCASSRTGSIDNEQFFGPGTRLTVL.

The rearrangement uses TRBV4-2 and TRBJ2-7; D not certain. Trimming took off 3 bases at V and 0 bases at J, with 9 bases between the two ends. The germline V gene encodes CDR1 LGHNA and CDR2 YNFKEQ. The CDR3 is made up of 14 amino acids. Here the CDR3 reads CASSQGGPSYEQYF. The CDR3 nucleotides read TGTGCCAGCAGCCAGGGTGGGCCCTCCTACGAGCAGTACTTC.

The chain combines TRBV11-3 with TRBJ2-1; 10 bases agree with TRBD2. The CDR3 has 13 amino acids. V dropped 2 bases and J dropped 9; count of bases not matched to a gene: 1. In germline, CDR1 is SGHNT, CDR2 YENEEA. CDR3 region: CASSLTSGTEQFF. The CDR3 nucleotides read TGTGCCAGCAGCTTAACTAGCGGGACTGAGCAGTTCTTC.

The count of this clone is one. This chain joins TRBV5-6 and TRBJ2-5; tentative D call: TRBD1 (6 bases). The germline gives CDR1 SGHDT, CDR2 YYEEEE. The CDR3 has 16 residues. Trimming cost V 0 bases and J 4 bases, with 16 bases left between them. CDR3 bases: TGTGCCAGCAGCTTGGTCGGGACACAACGAACAGAGACCCAGTACTTC. This gives the protein CASSLVGTQRTETQYF.

In its sample, this clone was seen a few times. J is TRBJ2-4 and V is TRBV29-1; D is unresolved. V was clipped by 7 bases and J by 4 bases, with 8 bases between them. The CDR3 consists of 11 residues. Germline V gene lookup returns CDR1 SQVTM and CDR2 ANQGSEA. The CDR3 DNA reads as TGCAGCGCTTTATGGAAAAACATTCAGTACTTC. Protein product: CSALWKNIQYF.

This clone was recorded once. The chain uses TRBV10-3 and TRBJ1-2; no firm D call. The germline V gene has CDR1 ENHRY and CDR2 SYGVKD. Between the trimmed V and J ends, which lost 8 bases and 5 bases, there was a span of 15 bases. This CDR3 is built from 13 residues. DNA for the CDR3: TGTGCCATCGAATTTAGTCCAGCTTATGGCTACACCTTC. Translation: CAIEFSPAYGYTF.

The chain has TRBV9 and TRBJ2-2; TRBD1 matches 9 bases. V was clipped by 7 bases and J by 3 bases; unmatched bases: 4. In germline, CDR1 is SGDLS, CDR2 YYNGEE. The CDR3 spans 14 residues. The CDR3 nucleotides are TGTGCCAGCCGGGACAGGGTCGACACCGGGGAGCTGTTTTTT. Translating it yields CASRDRVDTGELFF.

The genes are TRBV13 and TRBJ1-2; 10 bases are shared with TRBD1. The CDR3 sequence is 16 residues long. Germline V lookup: CDR1 PRHDT, CDR2 FYEKMQ (reference sequence). V lost 4 bases and J lost 4; bases outside the gene matches: 9. CDR3 DNA: TGTGCCAGCAGCTATGCGACAGGGGGCGATATCTATGGCTACACCTTC. It codes for CASSYATGGDIYGYTF.